The rows below give T cell receptor beta chains drawn from one sample of a study of blood T cell repertoires in COVID-19. The method was immunoSEQ multiplex PCR; TCRdb's version includes in-frame clones alone and lacks a portion of them. The data hold 120,000 or so clones, with roughly 87% observed a single time. The sequenced material came from peripheral blood. The receptor source for this set is a human donor in a cohort sampled during active COVID-19. CDR3s include the opening cysteine and the closing phenylalanine or tryptophan. D genes are given only for firm matches. Size tells how often a clone was seen (once, few, many) or the class of an expanded clone, and some rows leave it out.

clone size: .
J gene: TRBJ1-5
D gene: TRBD1
V gene: TRBV20-1
CDR3 protein: CSASRDGEVGGYNQPQHF
CDR3 DNA: TGCAGTGCTAGTAGGGATGGTGAAGTAGGGGGCTACAATCAGCCCCAGCATTTT

clone size: .
J gene: TRBJ2-7
D gene: .
V gene: TRBV5-4
CDR3 protein: CASSLGAGSYEQYF
CDR3 DNA: TGTGCCAGCAGCTTGGGTGCAGGGTCCTACGAGCAGTACTTC

clone size: .
J gene: TRBJ2-1
D gene: .
V gene: TRBV7-3
CDR3 protein: CASSSRQSGYNEQFF
CDR3 DNA: TGTGCCAGCAGCTCCCGACAATCTGGGTACAATGAGCAGTTCTTC

clone size: .
J gene: TRBJ2-1
D gene: TRBD1
V gene: TRBV23-1
CDR3 protein: CASSQSRDRDNEQFF
CDR3 DNA: TGCGCCAGCAGTCAATCGAGGGACAGGGACAATGAGCAGTTCTTC

clone size: .
J gene: TRBJ2-2
D gene: TRBD1
V gene: TRBV5-6
CDR3 protein: CASRRTGESTGELFF
CDR3 DNA: TGTGCCAGCAGACGAACAGGGGAGAGCACCGGGGAGCTGTTTTTT

clone size: .
J gene: TRBJ1-6
D gene: .
V gene: TRBV7-6
CDR3 protein: CASSLRREDSPLHF
CDR3 DNA: TGTGCCAGCAGCTTAAGGAGAGAGGATTCACCCCTCCACTTT

clone size: once
J gene: TRBJ1-5
D gene: .
V gene: TRBV19
CDR3 protein: CASSGPLTGNQPQHF
CDR3 DNA: TGTGCCAGTAGTGGCCCCTTGACAGGCAATCAGCCCCAGCATTTT

clone size: .
J gene: TRBJ2-1
D gene: TRBD2
V gene: TRBV2
CDR3 protein: CASKRGGTSGYNEQFF
CDR3 DNA: TGTGCCAGCAAAAGAGGGGGGACTAGCGGATACAATGAGCAGTTCTTC

clone size: .
J gene: TRBJ1-5
D gene: .
V gene: TRBV6-5
CDR3 protein: CASSSQPQGNQPQHF
CDR3 DNA: TGTGCCAGCAGCAGCCAACCCCAGGGCAATCAGCCCCAGCATTTT

clone size: .
J gene: TRBJ1-2
D gene: .
V gene: TRBV7-8
CDR3 protein: CASSLVGGAPSADYGYTF
CDR3 DNA: TGTGCCAGCAGCTTAGTTGGAGGAGCTCCCTCAGCGGACTATGGCTACACCTTC

clone size: once
J gene: TRBJ1-4
D gene: .
V gene: TRBV29-1
CDR3 protein: CSVEGGGEKLFF
CDR3 DNA: TGCAGCGTTGAAGGGGGAGGTGAAAAACTGTTTTTT

clone size: .
J gene: TRBJ1-4
D gene: .
V gene: TRBV3-1/TRBV3-2
CDR3 protein: CASSQFSTGSLEKLFF
CDR3 DNA: TGTGCCAGCAGCCAATTCTCCACAGGGTCATTGGAAAAACTGTTTTTT

clone size: .
J gene: TRBJ2-5
D gene: TRBD2
V gene: TRBV2
CDR3 protein: CASSDRVGSRREAYF
CDR3 DNA: TGTGCCAGCAGTGATCGGGTCGGTTCTAGGCGGGAGGCATACTTC

clone size: once
J gene: TRBJ1-1
D gene: .
V gene: TRBV5-4
CDR3 protein: CASSLVGEGTEAFF
CDR3 DNA: TGTGCCAGCAGCCTTGTAGGGGAGGGCACTGAAGCTTTCTTT

clone size: .
J gene: TRBJ2-5
D gene: TRBD1
V gene: TRBV14
CDR3 protein: CASSQSQGALWETQYF
CDR3 DNA: TGTGCCAGCAGCCAATCACAGGGGGCTTTGTGGGAGACCCAGTACTTC

clone size: .
J gene: TRBJ2-7
D gene: .
V gene: TRBV5-1
CDR3 protein: CASSSGLSSSYEQYF
CDR3 DNA: TGCGCCAGCAGCTCGGGACTGAGCAGCTCCTACGAGCAGTACTTC

clone size: .
J gene: TRBJ1-1
D gene: TRBD1
V gene: TRBV19
CDR3 protein: CASSYRGTTEAFF
CDR3 DNA: TGTGCCAGTAGTTACAGGGGAACCACTGAAGCTTTCTTT

clone size: .
J gene: TRBJ1-6
D gene: TRBD1
V gene: TRBV7-6
CDR3 protein: CASSISTGGASNSPLHF
CDR3 DNA: TGTGCCAGCAGCATTTCGACAGGGGGCGCTTCCAATTCACCCCTCCACTTT

clone size: .
J gene: TRBJ1-1
D gene: .
V gene: TRBV19
CDR3 protein: CATSGGGAMRNTEAFF
CDR3 DNA: TGTGCCACCTCTGGGGGGGGCGCAATGAGGAACACTGAAGCTTTCTTT

clone size: .
J gene: TRBJ1-5
D gene: .
V gene: TRBV24-1
CDR3 protein: CATSAVSNQPQHF
CDR3 DNA: TGTGCCACCAGTGCAGTTAGCAATCAGCCCCAGCATTTT

clone size: few
J gene: TRBJ2-7
D gene: .
V gene: TRBV18
CDR3 protein: CASSIGGAYEQYF
CDR3 DNA: TGTGCCAGCTCAATTGGGGGCGCCTACGAGCAGTACTTC

clone size: .
J gene: TRBJ1-2
D gene: TRBD1
V gene: TRBV6-5
CDR3 protein: CASSIGQAGYGYTF
CDR3 DNA: TGTGCCAGCAGTATCGGACAGGCGGGGTATGGCTACACCTTC

clone size: .
J gene: TRBJ2-7
D gene: .
V gene: TRBV19
CDR3 protein: CASRAGSYEQYF
CDR3 DNA: TGTGCCAGTAGGGCGGGATCCTACGAGCAGTACTTC

clone size: .
J gene: TRBJ1-4
D gene: TRBD1
V gene: TRBV19
CDR3 protein: CASSIGTVDKLFF
CDR3 DNA: TGTGCCAGTAGTATTGGGACAGTAGATAAACTGTTTTTT

clone size: .
J gene: TRBJ1-2
D gene: .
V gene: TRBV19
CDR3 protein: CASSRVENYGYTF
CDR3 DNA: TGTGCCAGTAGCCGTGTGGAGAATTATGGCTACACCTTC

clone size: .
J gene: TRBJ1-2
D gene: .
V gene: TRBV19
CDR3 protein: CASSLRLDGYTF
CDR3 DNA: TGTGCCAGTAGTCTTCGACTGGATGGCTACACCTTC

clone size: few
J gene: TRBJ1-4
D gene: .
V gene: TRBV28
CDR3 protein: CASSLVRYRANNEKLFF
CDR3 DNA: TGTGCCAGCAGTTTAGTGAGATACAGGGCCAATAATGAAAAACTGTTTTTT

clone size: once
J gene: TRBJ2-3
D gene: .
V gene: TRBV7-7
CDR3 protein: CASSPGTISTDTQYF
CDR3 DNA: TGTGCTAGCAGCCCCGGGACAATCAGCACAGATACGCAGTATTTT

clone size: .
J gene: TRBJ1-2
D gene: TRBD1
V gene: TRBV7-6
CDR3 protein: CASSLGQGANNYGYTF
CDR3 DNA: TGTGCCAGCAGCTTAGGGCAGGGGGCGAATAACTATGGCTACACCTTC

clone size: .
J gene: TRBJ1-3
D gene: TRBD1
V gene: TRBV5-1
CDR3 protein: CASSLQGAALNTIYF
CDR3 DNA: TGCGCCAGCAGCTTACAGGGGGCGGCTTTGAACACCATATATTTT

clone size: few
J gene: TRBJ2-7
D gene: TRBD2
V gene: TRBV7-2
CDR3 protein: CASSLRLANGEQYF
CDR3 DNA: TGTGCCAGCAGCTTACGACTAGCGAATGGAGAGCAGTACTTC

clone size: .
J gene: TRBJ2-1
D gene: .
V gene: TRBV23-1
CDR3 protein: CASSPPWRAHNEQFF
CDR3 DNA: TGCGCCAGCAGCCCCCCGTGGAGGGCCCACAATGAGCAGTTCTTC

clone size: .
J gene: TRBJ2-3
D gene: .
V gene: TRBV18
CDR3 protein: CASSAGSTDTQYF
CDR3 DNA: TGTGCCAGCTCTGCAGGGAGCACAGATACGCAGTATTTT

clone size: .
J gene: TRBJ2-5
D gene: .
V gene: TRBV5-1
CDR3 protein: CASNRQGGEETQYF
CDR3 DNA: TGCGCCAGCAACCGCCAGGGGGGAGAGGAGACCCAGTACTTC

clone size: .
J gene: TRBJ1-2
D gene: .
V gene: TRBV28
CDR3 protein: CASSLGTVQGNYGYTF
CDR3 DNA: TGTGCCAGCAGTTTAGGAACGGTACAGGGAAACTATGGCTACACCTTC

clone size: .
J gene: TRBJ1-2
D gene: .
V gene: TRBV12-3/TRBV12-4
CDR3 protein: CASSRTQNYGYTF
CDR3 DNA: TGTGCCAGCAGCCGGACACAGAACTATGGCTACACCTTC

clone size: .
J gene: TRBJ1-1
D gene: .
V gene: TRBV12-3/TRBV12-4
CDR3 protein: CASSLAGRTEAFF
CDR3 DNA: TGTGCCAGCAGTTTAGCGGGCAGAACTGAAGCTTTCTTT

clone size: .
J gene: TRBJ2-3
D gene: .
V gene: TRBV14
CDR3 protein: CASSQDSAGATDTQYF
CDR3 DNA: TGTGCCAGCAGCCAAGATTCAGCGGGCGCCACAGATACGCAGTATTTT

clone size: .
J gene: TRBJ2-1
D gene: TRBD2
V gene: TRBV5-1
CDR3 protein: CASSLGTSGGYNEQFF
CDR3 DNA: TGCGCCAGCAGCTTGGGGACTAGCGGAGGGTACAATGAGCAGTTCTTC

clone size: .
J gene: TRBJ1-4
D gene: TRBD1
V gene: TRBV14
CDR3 protein: CASGQGRSDEKLFF
CDR3 DNA: TGTGCCAGCGGACAGGGGCGCTCCGATGAAAAACTGTTTTTT

clone size: .
J gene: TRBJ2-1
D gene: .
V gene: TRBV10-3
CDR3 protein: CAISESGRKTSSYNEQFF
CDR3 DNA: TGTGCCATCAGTGAGTCCGGTAGAAAAACGAGCTCCTACAATGAGCAGTTCTTC

clone size: .
J gene: TRBJ2-2
D gene: .
V gene: TRBV30
CDR3 protein: CAWSVGGTNTGELFF
CDR3 DNA: TGTGCCTGGAGTGTTGGAGGGACGAACACCGGGGAGCTGTTTTTT

clone size: .
J gene: TRBJ1-6
D gene: .
V gene: TRBV10-2
CDR3 protein: CASLANPRSSYNSPLHF
CDR3 DNA: TGCGCCAGCCTGGCGAACCCACGGAGCTCCTATAATTCACCCCTCCACTTT

clone size: .
J gene: TRBJ2-1
D gene: TRBD2
V gene: TRBV6-4
CDR3 protein: CASSVGLANNEQFF
CDR3 DNA: TGTGCCAGCAGTGTTGGACTAGCGAACAATGAGCAGTTCTTC

clone size: .
J gene: TRBJ1-1
D gene: TRBD1
V gene: TRBV5-1
CDR3 protein: CASSWGDSEAFF
CDR3 DNA: TGCGCCAGCAGCTGGGGGGACAGCGAAGCTTTCTTT

clone size: few
J gene: TRBJ2-5
D gene: TRBD2
V gene: TRBV24-1
CDR3 protein: CATSDLASGNQETQYF
CDR3 DNA: TGTGCCACCAGTGATTTGGCTAGCGGGAACCAAGAGACCCAGTACTTC

clone size: .
J gene: TRBJ2-3
D gene: TRBD1
V gene: TRBV14
CDR3 protein: CASNRDRAPDTQYF
CDR3 DNA: TGTGCCAGCAACCGGGACAGGGCCCCAGATACGCAGTATTTT

clone size: .
J gene: TRBJ2-3
D gene: .
V gene: TRBV19
CDR3 protein: CASSTSTDTQYF
CDR3 DNA: TGTGCCAGTAGTACTAGTACAGATACGCAGTATTTT

clone size: .
J gene: TRBJ2-2
D gene: TRBD1
V gene: TRBV11-3
CDR3 protein: CASSSLTGGDTGELFF
CDR3 DNA: TGTGCCAGCAGCTCCCTGACAGGGGGCGATACCGGGGAGCTGTTTTTT

clone size: once
J gene: TRBJ1-1
D gene: .
V gene: TRBV3-1/TRBV3-2
CDR3 protein: CASSQEGLSGVPEAFF
CDR3 DNA: TGTGCCAGCAGCCAAGAAGGGTTGAGCGGGGTCCCTGAAGCTTTCTTT